This entry features one T cell receptor beta chain sequence. TCRdb keeps only in-frame clones here, not all; method: immunoSEQ multiplex PCR. The sample lists 200,000 to 300,000 clones, 80% to 85% occurring once. This record comes from a study of blood T cell repertoires in COVID-19. CDR1 and CDR2 (germline): SNHLY, FYNNEI. J was trimmed by 3 bases and V by 3 bases; bases with no gene match: 3. The CDR3 is 14 residues long. The sequenced sample consisted of peripheral blood. V is TRBV2 and J is TRBJ2-5, with TRBD1 matching 8 bases. This TCR derives from a woman aged 40 to 50 who had recovered from COVID-19. CDR3 bases: TGTGCCAGCAGTGAGGGGGACAGGAAAGAGACCCAGTACTTC. Its protein product is CASSEGDRKETQYF.